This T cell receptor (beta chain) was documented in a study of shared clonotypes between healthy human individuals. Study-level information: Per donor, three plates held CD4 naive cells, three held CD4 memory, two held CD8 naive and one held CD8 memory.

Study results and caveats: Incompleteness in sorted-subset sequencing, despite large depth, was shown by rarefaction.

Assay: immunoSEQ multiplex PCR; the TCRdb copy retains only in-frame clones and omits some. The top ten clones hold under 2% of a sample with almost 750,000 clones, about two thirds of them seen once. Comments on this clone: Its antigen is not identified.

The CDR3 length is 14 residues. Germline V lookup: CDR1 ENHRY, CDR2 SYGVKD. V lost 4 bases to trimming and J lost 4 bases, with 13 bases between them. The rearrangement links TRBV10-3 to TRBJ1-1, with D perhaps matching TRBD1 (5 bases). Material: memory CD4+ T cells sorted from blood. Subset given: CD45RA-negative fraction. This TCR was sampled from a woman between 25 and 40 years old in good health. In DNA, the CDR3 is TGTGCCATCAGTGGACTGGGGGGAGGCACTGAAGCTTTCTTT. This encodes CAISGLGGGTEAFF.